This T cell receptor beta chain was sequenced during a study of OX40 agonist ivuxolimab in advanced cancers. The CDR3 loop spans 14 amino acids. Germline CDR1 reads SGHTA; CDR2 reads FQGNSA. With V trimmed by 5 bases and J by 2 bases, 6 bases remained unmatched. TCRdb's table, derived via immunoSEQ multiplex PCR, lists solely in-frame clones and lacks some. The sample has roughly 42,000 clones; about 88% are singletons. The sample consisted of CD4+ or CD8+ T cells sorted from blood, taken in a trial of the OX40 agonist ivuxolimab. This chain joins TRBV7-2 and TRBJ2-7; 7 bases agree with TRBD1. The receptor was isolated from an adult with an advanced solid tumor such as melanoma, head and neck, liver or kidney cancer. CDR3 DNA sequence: TGTGCCAGCAGCCCACAGGGGTTGGCCTACGAGCAGTACTTC. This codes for CASSPQGLAYEQYF.